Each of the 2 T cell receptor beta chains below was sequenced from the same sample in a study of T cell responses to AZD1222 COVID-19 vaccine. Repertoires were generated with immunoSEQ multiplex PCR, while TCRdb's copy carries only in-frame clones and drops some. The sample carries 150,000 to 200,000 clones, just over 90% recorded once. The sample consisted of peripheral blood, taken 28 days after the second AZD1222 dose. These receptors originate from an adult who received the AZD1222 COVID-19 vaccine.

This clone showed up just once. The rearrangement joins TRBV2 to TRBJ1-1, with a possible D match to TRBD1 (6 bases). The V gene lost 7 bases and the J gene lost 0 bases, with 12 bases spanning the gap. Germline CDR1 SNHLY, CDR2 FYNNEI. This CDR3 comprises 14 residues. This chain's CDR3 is CASTKGVLNTEAFF. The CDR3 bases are TGTGCCAGCACCAAGGGGGTCTTGAACACTGAAGCTTTCTTT.

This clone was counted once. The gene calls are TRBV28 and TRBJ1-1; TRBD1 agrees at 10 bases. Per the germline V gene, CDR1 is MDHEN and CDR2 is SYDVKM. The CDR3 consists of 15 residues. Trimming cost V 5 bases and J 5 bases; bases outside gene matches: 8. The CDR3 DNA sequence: TGTGCCAGCAGTCCTATGACAGGGGGCGTAACTGAAGCTTTCTTT. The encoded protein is CASSPMTGGVTEAFF.